Below, one TCR beta chain is given with its context. Its antigen is still unknown. Extracted RNA was reverse transcribed, and the resulting cDNA served as sequencing template. The assay was immunoSEQ multiplex PCR, and TCRdb's table has in-frame clones only and misses some. Of some 130,000 clones in the sample, roughly three fifths were seen once. This specimen comes from a study of CD8+ T cells in alopecia areata. As for the study in general: Patients in the treated group were given tofacitinib by mouth, 5 to 10 mg twice a day. The study gave tofacitinib for 6 to 18 months, then 6 months off drug.

Overall study results and limits: Scalp samples also yield sequences from resident alphabeta T cells of normal skin.

There are 13 residues in the CDR3. Germline CDR1 is LNHDA and CDR2 is SQIVND (reference sequence). Trimming took off 3 bases at V and 2 bases at J, with 5 bases between the two ends. Sequenced here: CD4+ T cells sorted from blood, sampled at week 0. The sequence was collected from a human donor with alopecia areata. The chain is built from TRBV19 and TRBJ1-3; D is undetermined. For the CDR3, the DNA is TGTGCCAGTAGTATGGAACCTGGAAACACCATATATTTT. Translation: CASSMEPGNTIYF.